Each of the 20 T cell receptor beta chains below was sequenced from the same sample in a study of read filtering for tumor transcriptome and immune sequencing. Molecular barcoded adaptors covering alpha/delta and beta/gamma chains were used on roughly 400 ng RNA. TCRdb re-called the reads with MiXCR, one entry per CDR3 protein. The data show 94,000 or so distinct CDR3 sequences, roughly an eighth seen once. Sequenced: a population of CD138-negative cells sorted from bone marrow. The origin of the receptors is a donor aged 40 or over with multiple myeloma.

There are many counts of this clonotype. The gene calls are TRBV7-2 and TRBJ2-2, with 8 bases that match TRBD2. The CDR3 runs to 18 residues. Trimming at V came to 1 base and at J to 4 bases, leaving 11 bases not matched to a gene. Germline loops: CDR1 SGHTA, CDR2 FQGNSA. The CDR3 DNA sequence: TGTGCCAGCAGCTTAGACCCAGGTTTAGCGGGACGCACCGGGGAGCTGTTTTTT. Translated: CASSLDPGLAGRTGELFF.

The sample holds many counts of this clonotype. The chain carries TRBV13 and TRBJ1-5; D gene ambiguous. Germline CDR1 PRHDT, CDR2 FYEKMQ (reference sequence). V lost 3 bases and J 4 bases, leaving 10 bases between the germline ends. The CDR3 totals 14 residues. CDR3 protein: CASSLRHGNQPQHF. In DNA form, the CDR3 reads TGTGCCAGCAGCTTGCGACACGGAAATCAGCCCCAGCATTTT.

This clonotype was counted ten times or more. The chain links TRBV5-1 to TRBJ2-1; possibly TRBD1 or TRBD2 for D (5 bases each). V lost 3 bases to trimming and J lost 7 bases, with 17 bases between them. The CDR3 is 15 amino acids. Germline values: CDR1 SGHRS, CDR2 YFSETQ. The CDR3 sequence: CASSSGTRADNEQFF. The DNA of the CDR3 is TGCGCCAGCAGCTCCGGGACGAGGGCGGATAATGAGCAGTTCTTC.

At least ten counts were recorded for this clonotype. The chain carries TRBV7-9 and TRBJ2-7; maybe TRBD1 (5 bases). There are 12 residues in the CDR3. Germline CDR1 is SEHNR and CDR2 is FQNEAQ (reference sequence). V was shortened by 4 bases and J by 3 bases, with 7 bases between the two germline ends. The CDR3 here is CASSSDNYEQYF. CDR3 sequence (DNA): TGTGCCAGCAGCTCGGACAACTACGAGCAGTACTTC.

This clonotype has more than one count but fewer than ten. The gene calls are TRBV5-1 and TRBJ2-7; 10 bases are shared with TRBD2. The junction had 6 bases not matched to a gene; V was cut back by 1 base and J by 5 bases. The CDR3 consists of 15 residues. CDR1 SGHRS and CDR2 YFSETQ come from the germline V gene. The CDR3 sequence: CASSLSAGGPHEQYF. CDR3 bases: TGCGCCAGCAGCTTGTCAGCGGGAGGGCCGCACGAGCAGTACTTC.

Only one count was recorded for this clonotype. This may arise from a read error, as a much more abundant clone is one base away. V gene TRBV12-3 or TRBV12-4 combines with J gene TRBJ2-2; TRBD1 aligns across 7 bases. This CDR3 spans 15 amino acids. V dropped 7 bases and J dropped 2; count of bases not matched to a gene: 7. Here the CDR3 DNA reads TGTGCCAGCAAAAGACAGGGCCCTAACACCGGGGAGCTGTTTTTT. Encoded protein: CASKRQGPNTGELFF.

Ten or more counts support this clonotype. The CDR3 nucleotides are TGTGCCAGCAGCCTCCGGGACAGGGGGCCTACGGGGGCCAACGTCCTGACTTTC. Amino acid sequence: CASSLRDRGPTGANVLTF. V is TRBV3-1 and J is TRBJ2-6; 12 bases fit TRBD1. Trimming cost V 4 bases and J 4 bases; bases outside gene matches: 8. Germline lookup yields CDR1 LGHDT and CDR2 YNNKEL (reference sequence). The CDR3 consists of 18 residues.

This clonotype was seen ten or more times. J is TRBJ2-1 and V is TRBV7-9; 10 bases are shared with TRBD2. In germline, CDR1 is SEHNR, CDR2 FQNEAQ (reference sequence). The CDR3 totals 17 residues. Trimming removed 4 bases from V and 5 bases from J; junction bases left unmatched: 11. CDR3 amino acids: CASSSRVLAGVDNEQFF. CDR3 coding DNA: TGTGCCAGCAGCTCAAGGGTTCTAGCGGGAGTAGACAATGAGCAGTTCTTC.

The table lists this clonotype with many counts. This chain links TRBV27 with TRBJ2-3, with D maybe TRBD2 (6 bases). The CDR3 length is 16 residues. V lost 3 bases and J 1 base, leaving 14 bases between the germline ends. CDR1 and CDR2 from the germline V gene are MNHEY and SMNVEV (reference sequence). The CDR3 DNA follows: TGTGCCAGCAGTTTTGCGGGAAGAGGGGGCACAGATACGCAGTATTTT. This codes for CASSFAGRGGTDTQYF.

The V gene is TRBV7-8, the J gene TRBJ2-1; D is ambiguous. The CDR3 has 15 amino acids. V was clipped by 4 bases and J by 7 bases, with 17 bases between them. The germline V gene encodes CDR1 SGHVS and CDR2 FQNEAQ. The CDR3 spells CASSSQGTATNEQFF. For the CDR3, the DNA is TGTGCCAGCAGCTCCCAAGGTACGGCCACGAATGAGCAGTTCTTC.

At least ten counts were recorded for this clonotype. The chain links TRBV3-1 to TRBJ1-4; D perhaps matches TRBD1 (5 bases). The CDR3 covers 15 residues. V dropped 1 base and J dropped 5 bases, with 11 bases sitting between them. The germline gives CDR1 LGHDT, CDR2 YNNKEL (reference sequence). The CDR3 here is CASSQALGANEKLFF. CDR3 DNA sequence: TGTGCCAGCAGCCAAGCTCTCGGGGCGAATGAAAAACTGTTTTTT.

This clonotype appeared a few times. The chain employs TRBV12-3 or TRBV12-4 and TRBJ2-1; no clear D. The V end was cut by 7 bases, the J end by 7 bases, with 11 bases between. The CDR3 is 12 residues long. The CDR3 here is CASNTGANEQFF. Written as DNA, the CDR3 is TGTGCCAGCAACACGGGCGCGAATGAGCAGTTCTTC.

This clonotype was detected ten times or more. The chain has TRBV6-5 and TRBJ2-1, with 11 bases identical to TRBD2. The CDR3 consists of 17 residues. V shed 5 bases, J shed 6 bases, and the junction held 12 bases outside the gene matches. Germline V CDR1 and CDR2: MNHEY, SVGAGI. The CDR3 bases are TGTGCCAGCAGTCGGCTAGCGGGAGGAAGCATTGGCAATGAGCAGTTCTTC. Translated: CASSRLAGGSIGNEQFF.

In its sample, this clonotype was seen a few times. The rearrangement uses TRBV9 and TRBJ2-7, with D maybe TRBD2 (6 bases). The CDR3 extends over 14 amino acids. CDR1 SGDLS and CDR2 YYNGEE come from the germline V gene. The V end lost 3 bases, the J end lost 2 bases, and 12 bases lay between the germline ends. The CDR3 DNA sequence: TGTGCCAGCAGCGCCCGGGGGAGGCCCTACGAGCAGTACTTC. Translating gives CASSARGRPYEQYF. Variable domain in full (rest from reference TRBV9 and TRBJ2-7): DSGVTQTPKHLITATGQRVTLRCSPRSGDLSVYWYQQSLDQGLQFLIQYYNGEERAKGNILERFSAQQFPDLHSELNLSSLELGDSALYFCASSARGRPYEQYFGPGTRLTVT.

This clonotype was observed at least ten times. V usage is TRBV20-1 and J usage is TRBJ2-1; 7 positions agree with TRBD2. The J segment lost 0 bases and the V segment lost 2 bases, leaving 4 bases of the junction unmatched. Germline CDR1 and CDR2: DFQATT and SNEGSKA (reference sequence). The CDR3 sequence is 15 residues long. CDR3 protein: CSARKGGSSYNEQFF. DNA of the CDR3: TGCAGTGCTAGAAAGGGCGGGAGCTCCTACAATGAGCAGTTCTTC.

This clonotype was recorded at least ten times. The chain carries TRBV18 and TRBJ2-2; D remains ambiguous. This CDR3 is built from 13 residues. V dropped 1 base and J dropped 5 bases, with 5 bases sitting between them. Germline CDR1 reads KGHSH; CDR2 reads LQKENI. Written as DNA, the CDR3 is TGTGCCAGCTCACCACGAGCAACCGGGGAGCTGTTTTTT. As protein: CASSPRATGELFF.

In regard to this clonotype: This sequence may be a read error, since a much larger clone differs from it by one base. This rearrangement joins TRBV28 to TRBJ1-5; 10 nucleotides match TRBD1. This CDR3 contains 16 residues. Germline CDR1 is MDHEN and CDR2 is SYDVKM. V was pared by 6 bases and J by 5 bases, with 10 bases of the junction left unmatched. CDR3 amino acids: CASRKPGTGDDQPQHF. As DNA, the CDR3 is TGTGCCAGCAGGAAACCCGGGACAGGGGATGATCAGCCCCAGCATTTT.

This clonotype was observed many times. The chain employs TRBV7-9 and TRBJ2-6; TRBD2 matches at 9 bases. With V trimmed by 6 bases and J by 0 bases, 9 bases remained unmatched. The V gene's germline CDR1 is SEHNR and CDR2 FQNEAQ (reference sequence). The CDR3 loop spans 18 amino acids. CDR3 sequence: CASSHRASGISGANVLTF. The DNA of the CDR3 is TGTGCCAGCAGTCATCGGGCTAGCGGGATCTCTGGGGCCAACGTCCTGACTTTC.

This clonotype appeared many times. The J gene is TRBJ2-1, the V gene TRBV7-3; D may match TRBD1 or TRBD2 (5 bases each). Germline V gives CDR1 SGHTA, CDR2 FQGTGA. Trimming left V 2 bases short and J 12 bases short, with 26 bases between. There are 17 residues in the CDR3. The CDR3 DNA reads TGTGCCAGCAGCTTAGGGGCGAGGGAGTCTAAGAATGAGCGGCAGTTCTTC. Translated, it gives CASSLGARESKNERQFF. Full variable domain (rest looked up from reference TRBV7-3 and TRBJ2-1): GAGVSQTPSNKVTEKGKYVELRCDPISGHTALYWYRQSLGQGPEFLIYFQGTGAADDSGLPNDRFFAVRPEGSVSTLKIQRTERGDSAVYLCASSLGARESKNERQFFGPGTRLTVL.

This clonotype was picked up a small number of times. The V call is TRBV5-1, the J call TRBJ2-1; 10 bases are a match to TRBD2. This CDR3 comprises 16 residues. After removal of 3 bases from V and 5 bases from J, the junction contained 8 bases not matched to a gene. Germline V CDR1 and CDR2: SGHRS, YFSETQ. Here the CDR3 DNA reads TGCGCCAGCAGCTCCTTCCTAGCGGGGGACAACAATGAGCAGTTCTTC. This encodes CASSSFLAGDNNEQFF.